The 4 T cell receptor beta chains in this list originate from one sample, sequenced in a study of Graves' ophthalmopathy and Graves' hyperthyroidism. CDR3 regions of TCR beta were amplified from RNA transcripts. An opening RT-PCR round employed HTBI primers and preceded a second-round multiplex PCR. TCRdb independently ran MiXCR on the multiplex PCR reads; one entry per CDR3 protein. The sample comprises approximately 460,000 distinct CDR3 sequences, around an eighth of which are singletons, and more than 8.5% rests with the top ten. The specimen was blood. Receptors originate from a woman in her twenties or thirties with Graves' ophthalmopathy.

This clonotype was observed at least ten times. The chain links TRBV27 to TRBJ2-7; possibly TRBD1 for D (6 bases). This CDR3 contains 14 residues. V gave up 4 bases and J gave up 0 bases, with 10 bases separating them. Germline V CDR1 and CDR2: MNHEY, SMNVEV (reference sequence). As DNA, the CDR3 is TGTGCCAGCAGTTCCGGACAGAGCTCCTACGAGCAGTACTTC. Translating it yields CASSSGQSSYEQYF.

This clonotype was seen repeatedly, ten times or more. The rearrangement links TRBV2 to TRBJ1-6, with a tentative D call TRBD1 (6 bases). Between the trimmed V and J ends, which lost 7 bases and 9 bases, there was a span of 10 bases. This CDR3 region has 12 residues. The germline CDR1 and CDR2 sequences are SNHLY and FYNNEI. The CDR3 nucleotides are TGTGCCAGCACCCGACAGGCTTCACCCCTCCACTTT. Residues: CASTRQASPLHF.

This clonotype was observed at least ten times. The chain is built from TRBV7-3 and TRBJ2-3; TRBD2 is a possible D gene (6 bases). CDR1 SGHTA and CDR2 FQGTGA come from the germline V gene. This CDR3 is 11 amino acids long. Trimming stripped 6 bases from V and 10 bases from J, with 11 bases between. CDR3 region: CASSAGEAQYF. CDR3 DNA sequence: TGTGCCAGCAGTGCTGGGGAGGCGCAGTATTTT.

There are many counts of this clonotype. The genes are TRBV6-1 and TRBJ1-3; no clear D. Germline CDR1 is MNHNS and CDR2 is SASEGT. V lost 6 bases to trimming and J lost 2 bases, with 8 bases between them. The CDR3 extends over 13 amino acids. CDR3 bases: TGTGCCAGCAGGAAGGGAGCTGGAAACACCATATATTTT. This translates into CASRKGAGNTIYF.